This T cell receptor beta chain originates from a study of T cell responses to AZD1222 COVID-19 vaccine. Study-level points and caveats: Spike-wide coverage was observed for vaccine-associated CD4 TCRs, with dominant responses at 160-218 and 743-854. The study reported that nearly half of spike-specific TCRs target unmutated variant regions.

V shed 3 bases and J 4 bases; nucleotides not matched to a gene: 4. There are 13 residues in the CDR3. CDR1 and CDR2 (germline): DFQATT, SNEGSKA (reference sequence). The repertoire was sequenced with immunoSEQ multiplex PCR; TCRdb's copy has only in-frame clones and lacks some. Found here are approximately 91,000 clones, 91% of them singletons; the top ten hold around 26%. On this clone itself: The antigen remains undetermined.

Material: peripheral blood, obtained 28 days after the second AZD1222 dose. The chain couples TRBV20-1 to TRBJ2-7; 9 nucleotides agree with TRBD1. The receptor's source is an adult who received the AZD1222 COVID-19 vaccine. DNA of the CDR3: TGCAGTGCTAGTGGACAGGGGAGGTACGAGCAGTACTTC. Its protein is CSASGQGRYEQYF.